The 30 T cell receptor beta chains below were found in one sample sequenced in a study of cytomegalovirus exposure and HLA in healthy donors. 13 Jbeta primers and 60 Vbeta primers were used for the PCR. The protocol was immunoSEQ multiplex PCR, while the TCRdb copy is restricted to in-frame clones and leaves out a portion. The table for this sample gives 70,000 or so clones. The sequencing sample was made of PBMCs. These receptors were taken from a man between 40 and 49 years old in good health and CMV-seronegative.

The rearrangement joins TRBV4-3 to TRBJ2-7; D is perhaps TRBD1 (5 bases). The CDR3 contains 15 residues. V was trimmed by 1 base and J by 0 bases, leaving 10 bases between them. Germline CDR1 LGHNA, CDR2 YSLEER. The CDR3 loop reads CASSQAWTSSYEQYF. Written as DNA, the CDR3 is TGCGCCAGCAGCCAAGCATGGACATCCTCCTACGAGCAGTACTTC.

J is TRBJ2-1 and V is TRBV30; a weak D match, TRBD2 (7 bases). Trimming took off 0 bases at V and 2 bases at J, with 14 bases between the two ends. Germline CDR1 and CDR2: GTSNPN and SVGIG (reference sequence). CDR3 length equals 16 residues. The CDR3 coding sequence is TGTGCCTGGAGTGTTAGGGGGGGGAGTGCCTACAATGAGCAGTTCTTC. Its translation is CAWSVRGGSAYNEQFF.

The gene calls are TRBV29-1 and TRBJ2-7; 9 bases fit TRBD1. Germline assignment: CDR1 SQVTM and CDR2 ANQGSEA. The CDR3 contains 15 residues. Trimming took 4 bases from V and 1 from J; bases not matched to a gene: 8. As DNA, the CDR3 is TGCAGCGTTGTGGAGGGACAGGGAGGATCCTACGAGCAGTACTTC. Translating it yields CSVVEGQGGSYEQYF.

The genes are TRBV7-6 and TRBJ2-1, with 7 bases aligning to TRBD2. Trimming removed 5 bases from V and 3 bases from J; junction bases left unmatched: 10. This CDR3 spans 16 amino acids. Germline V gene sequence: CDR1 SGHVS, CDR2 FNYEAQ. In DNA, the CDR3 is TGTGCCAGCAGCGCACTCGGGAGCGGGAACTACAATGAGCAGTTCTTC. As protein: CASSALGSGNYNEQFF.

This chain joins TRBV4-3 and TRBJ1-1; D gene unclear. Germline V lookup: CDR1 LGHNA, CDR2 YSLEER. V dropped 0 bases and J dropped 3 bases, with 11 bases sitting between them. This CDR3 is 15 amino acids long. Here the CDR3 DNA reads TGCGCCAGCAGCCAAGATCGGGTTGGGTACACTGAAGCTTTCTTT. Translated: CASSQDRVGYTEAFF.

V usage is TRBV6-5 and J usage is TRBJ2-1, with D maybe TRBD2 (7 bases). The CDR3 sequence is 15 residues long. V was clipped by 5 bases and J by 4 bases, with 15 bases between them. Per germline, CDR1 MNHEY and CDR2 SVGAGI. The CDR3 loop reads CASSPTGGQYNEQFF. The DNA of the CDR3 is TGTGCCAGCAGTCCAACGGGGGGCCAGTACAATGAGCAGTTCTTC.

This chain uses TRBV7-8 with TRBJ2-7; D may be TRBD2 (5 bases). Per germline, CDR1 SGHVS and CDR2 FQNEAQ. The CDR3 runs 13 residues. Trimming cost V 5 bases and J 0 bases, with 8 bases left between them. DNA for the CDR3: TGTGCCAGCAGCCCGGGATTCTCCTACGAGCAGTACTTC. Encoded protein: CASSPGFSYEQYF.

V and J are TRBV6-5 and TRBJ2-5, with no clear D. Germline assignment: CDR1 MNHEY and CDR2 SVGAGI. The CDR3 extends over 13 amino acids. The V and J ends lost 5 bases and 1 base respectively, with 8 bases between them. For the CDR3, the DNA is TGTGCCAGCAGTAGACGGGTCCAAGAGACCCAGTACTTC. Protein sequence: CASSRRVQETQYF.

CDR3 loop: CASNRQGDTDTQYF. Here the CDR3 DNA reads TGTGCCAGCAATCGACAGGGGGACACAGATACGCAGTATTTT. This chain joins TRBV6-6 and TRBJ2-3; 9 bases are shared with TRBD1. This CDR3 comprises 14 residues. Germline lookup yields CDR1 MNHNY and CDR2 SVGAGI (reference sequence). The V and J ends lost 7 bases and 2 bases, in that order; junction bases with no gene match: 4.

This chain connects TRBV5-6 to TRBJ1-1, with D possibly being TRBD1 (5 bases). Germline V CDR1 and CDR2: SGHDT, YYEEEE. The V end lost 2 bases, the J end lost 0 bases, and 11 bases lay between the germline ends. The CDR3 runs 15 residues. Written as DNA, the CDR3 is TGTGCCAGCAGCTTCCGGGGGGACCTGAACACTGAAGCTTTCTTT. It yields the protein CASSFRGDLNTEAFF.

The V call is TRBV27, the J call TRBJ2-2; no reliable D call. V was pared by 5 bases and J by 4 bases, with 26 bases between. The CDR3 runs 19 residues. Per the germline V gene, CDR1 is MNHEY and CDR2 is SMNVEV (reference sequence). The CDR3 DNA follows: TGTGCCAGCAGTAGTCTAACGGTGCGGAGAACCGAACTCACCGGGGAGCTGTTTTTT. This translates into CASSSLTVRRTELTGELFF.

V and J are TRBV9 and TRBJ1-1; no definite D call. Deletions cut 4 bases from V and 7 bases from J, with 14 bases between. This CDR3 has 13 amino acids. The germline V gene has CDR1 SGDLS and CDR2 YYNGEE. This CDR3 is CASSSGESGEAFF. The CDR3 DNA is TGTGCCAGCAGCTCCGGAGAGAGCGGTGAAGCTTTCTTT.

The chain is built from TRBV23-1 and TRBJ2-3; TRBD2 matches 8 bases. TRBV23-1 is reported as an ORF; its role is uncertain. V lost 4 bases, J lost 0 bases, and 9 bases stayed unmatched. This CDR3 region has 17 residues. DNA for the CDR3: TGCGCCAGCAGTCCAGAACGACTAGCGAGAAGCACAGATACGCAGTATTTT. This sequence encodes CASSPERLARSTDTQYF.

The V gene is TRBV28, the J gene TRBJ2-2, with 12 bases identical to TRBD2. The CDR3 length is 15 residues. CDR1 and CDR2 (germline): MDHEN, SYDVKM. Trimming removed 6 bases from V and 4 bases from J; junction bases left unmatched: 3. The CDR3 DNA reads as TGTGCCAGCAGGCCTAGCGGGAGGGGCACCGGGGAGCTGTTTTTT. Its translation: CASRPSGRGTGELFF.

The CDR3 coding sequence is TGTGCCAGCAGTATCCAACAGGGGACGTCCTACGAGCAGTACTTC. It is translated as CASSIQQGTSYEQYF. The genes are TRBV6-5 and TRBJ2-7; 7 bases map to TRBD1. Germline V gene lookup returns CDR1 MNHEY and CDR2 SVGAGI. With 5 bases clipped from V and 1 base from J, the junction kept 8 bases outside the gene matches. This CDR3 region has 15 residues.

The chain combines TRBV6-5 with TRBJ2-7, with a weak D call TRBD2 (6 bases). Germline V gene data show CDR1 as MNHEY and CDR2 as SVGAGI. The CDR3 has 14 residues. V was cut by 7 bases and J by 7 bases, with 20 bases left in between. The CDR3 nucleotides read TGTGCCAGCACCCCAGGGAGGTCCCGCCTGGAGCAGTACTTC. Residues: CASTPGRSRLEQYF.

CDR3: CASSVEGFYEQYF. The DNA for the CDR3 is TGTGCCAGCAGCGTCGAGGGATTCTACGAGCAGTACTTC. This chain uses TRBV9 with TRBJ2-7; D is possibly TRBD2 (5 bases). V lost 2 bases and J lost 3, with 9 bases in between. The CDR3 length is 13 residues. Germline assignment: CDR1 SGDLS and CDR2 YYNGEE.

V usage is TRBV2 and J usage is TRBJ1-2; no clear D gene. Looked up from germline, CDR1 is SNHLY and CDR2 is FYNNEI. V lost 6 bases and J 0 bases, leaving 2 bases between the germline ends. CDR3 size: 11 residues. The CDR3 sequence: CASSANYGYTF. The CDR3 DNA follows: TGTGCCAGCAGCGCTAACTATGGCTACACCTTC.

The chain has TRBV19 and TRBJ2-3; possible D gene TRBD1, 6 bases. The CDR3 loop spans 12 amino acids. Germline V lookup: CDR1 LNHDA, CDR2 SQIVND (reference sequence). Trimming shortened V by 5 bases and J by 5 bases, and 8 bases separated the two germline ends. The CDR3: CASSVRGDTQYF. The CDR3 DNA reads TGTGCCAGTAGTGTCAGGGGAGATACGCAGTATTTT.

The chain joins TRBV29-1 to TRBJ2-5; D is perhaps TRBD1 (5 bases). The CDR3 has 12 amino acids. Deletions cut 5 bases from V and 3 bases from J, with 10 bases between. Germline V CDR1 and CDR2: SQVTM, ANQGSEA. The CDR3: CSVRRAEETQYF. The CDR3, as DNA: TGCAGCGTTCGCAGGGCCGAAGAGACCCAGTACTTC.

The rearrangement links TRBV5-4 to TRBJ2-1; no reliable D call. This CDR3 is built from 12 residues. Trimming removed 4 bases from V and 6 bases from J, with 8 bases in between. CDR1 and CDR2 from the germline V gene are SGHNT and YYREEE (reference sequence). CDR3 coding DNA: TGTGCCAGCAGCATTGACTTCAATGAGCAGTTCTTC. Its translation is CASSIDFNEQFF.

The chain uses TRBV5-6 and TRBJ2-4, with 7 bases aligning to TRBD1. V was pared by 1 base and J by 0 bases, with 1 base of the junction left unmatched. The CDR3 extends over 15 amino acids. Germline CDR1 and CDR2: SGHDT and YYEEEE. The CDR3 region has the DNA TGTGCCAGCAGCTTGAGGGGGCCAGCCAAAAACATTCAGTACTTC. Residues: CASSLRGPAKNIQYF.

The chain couples TRBV7-2 to TRBJ2-7, with D perhaps TRBD1 (6 bases). Trimming shortened V by 4 bases and J by 3 bases, and 10 bases separated the two germline ends. The CDR3 contains 13 residues. Germline CDR1 SGHTA, CDR2 FQGNSA. CDR3: CASSYRVSYEQYF. CDR3 in DNA: TGTGCCAGCAGCTACAGGGTAAGCTACGAGCAGTACTTC. The entire variable domain, with the rest obtained from reference TRBV7-2 and TRBJ2-7, is as follows: GAGVSQSPSNKVTEKGKDVELRCDPISGHTALYWYRQSLGQGLEFLIYFQGNSAPDKSGLPSDRFSAERTGGSVSTLTIQRTQQEDSAVYLCASSYRVSYEQYFGPGTRLTVT.

The chain joins TRBV5-1 to TRBJ1-2; 10 bases align to TRBD1. Looked up from germline, CDR1 is SGHRS and CDR2 is YFSETQ. The CDR3 contains 15 residues. With 0 bases clipped from V and 5 bases from J, the junction kept 4 bases outside the gene matches. CDR3 in amino acids: CASSLEGQGLYGYTF. The CDR3 DNA is TGCGCCAGCAGCTTGGAGGGACAGGGGCTGTATGGCTACACCTTC.

This CDR3 is CASSVSDWVSEQYF. CDR3 DNA: TGTGCCAGCAGCGTGTCGGACTGGGTTAGCGAGCAGTACTTC. V is TRBV9 and J is TRBJ2-7; D may be TRBD2 (5 bases). Trimming removed 2 bases at V and 6 bases at J, with 15 bases between. The CDR3 contains 14 residues. Germline loops: CDR1 SGDLS, CDR2 YYNGEE.

This chain joins TRBV10-3 and TRBJ2-3, with unresolved D. The CDR3 contains 12 residues. Trimming cost V 0 bases and J 5 bases, with 3 bases left between them. Germline V CDR1 and CDR2: ENHRY, SYGVKD. CDR3: CAISESVDTQYF. Written as DNA, the CDR3 is TGTGCCATCAGTGAGTCCGTAGATACGCAGTATTTT.

This sequence joins TRBV10-3 and TRBJ2-7; 10 nucleotides align to TRBD1. Trimming took 6 bases from V and 4 from J; bases not matched to a gene: 6. The CDR3 totals 14 residues. From germline, CDR1 is ENHRY and CDR2 SYGVKD. The CDR3: CAIRADRGLYEQYF. In nucleotides, the CDR3 is TGTGCCATCAGAGCGGACAGGGGGTTATACGAGCAGTACTTC.

This chain uses TRBV5-4 with TRBJ1-2; 12 bases are shared with TRBD1. Germline lookup yields CDR1 SGHNT and CDR2 YYREEE (reference sequence). J gave up 7 bases and V 4 bases, and 8 bases lay outside the gene matches. This CDR3 is built from 15 residues. In nucleotides, the CDR3 is TGTGCCAGCAGCAACCCGGGACAGGGGGCATTTGGCTACACCTTC. Encoded protein: CASSNPGQGAFGYTF.

The chain uses TRBV7-6 and TRBJ2-7; 8 positions match TRBD2. The length of the CDR3 is 16 residues. V lost 6 bases, J lost 0 bases, and 10 bases stayed unmatched. The germline V gene encodes CDR1 SGHVS and CDR2 FNYEAQ. The CDR3 loop reads CASSHSGTRDSYEQYF. The CDR3 coding sequence is TGTGCCAGCAGTCACTCCGGGACTAGGGACTCCTACGAGCAGTACTTC.

The chain employs TRBV10-3 and TRBJ1-1, with a weak D call TRBD1 (6 bases). Per germline, CDR1 ENHRY and CDR2 SYGVKD. CDR3 size: 13 residues. V was clipped by 11 bases and J by 0 bases, with 13 bases between them. DNA of the CDR3: TGTGCCGTCCGACAGGAGATGAACACTGAAGCTTTCTTT. Protein product: CAVRQEMNTEAFF.